This section outlines one TCR beta chain sequence together with its context. The data originate from a study of T cells in Graves' hyperthyroidism and ophthalmopathy. Study overall: Peripheral blood was collected at initial diagnosis, before any treatment.

This CDR3 has 16 residues. Trimming removed 5 bases from V and 9 bases from J, with 23 bases in between. CDR1 and CDR2 (germline): MNHEY, SVGEGT. The source material, RNA transcripts, was used to amplify TCR beta CDR3 regions. A first-round RT-PCR of the TCR CDR3 used the HTBI primer set. One entry per CDR3 protein results from TCRdb running MiXCR on the multiplex PCR reads. The sample holds about 600,000 distinct CDR3 sequences; 15% to 20% are singletons and the top ten take roughly 3.5%. This chain uses TRBV6-2 or TRBV6-3 with TRBJ2-1; weak D call: TRBD2 (6 bases). Sequenced sample: blood. This TCR was sampled from a woman between 40 and 50 years old with Graves' ophthalmopathy. CDR3 sequence: CASSAPRYGGVGEQFF. In DNA, the CDR3 is TGTGCCAGCAGTGCCCCCCGGTACGGCGGGGTAGGTGAGCAGTTCTTC.